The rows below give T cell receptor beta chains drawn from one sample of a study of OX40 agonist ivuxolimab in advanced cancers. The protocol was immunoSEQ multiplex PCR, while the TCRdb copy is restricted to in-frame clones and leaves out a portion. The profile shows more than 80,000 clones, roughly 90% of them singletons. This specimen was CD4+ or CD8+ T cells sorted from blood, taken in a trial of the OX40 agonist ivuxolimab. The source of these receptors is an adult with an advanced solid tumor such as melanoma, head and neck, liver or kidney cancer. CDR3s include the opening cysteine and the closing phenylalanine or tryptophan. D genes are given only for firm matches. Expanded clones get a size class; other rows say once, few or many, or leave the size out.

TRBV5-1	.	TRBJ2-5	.	CASSLTGTFQETQYF	TGCGCCAGCAGCTTGACAGGGACTTTCCAAGAGACCCAGTACTTC
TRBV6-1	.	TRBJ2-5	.	CASRTIQGKETQYF	TGTGCCAGCAGGACAATTCAGGGGAAAGAGACCCAGTACTTC
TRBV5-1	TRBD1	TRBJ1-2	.	CASSLSGGESDGYTF	TGCGCCAGCAGCTTGTCAGGGGGAGAGTCCGATGGCTACACCTTC
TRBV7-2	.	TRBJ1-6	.	CASSLARTYNSPLHF	TGTGCCAGCAGCTTAGCCAGGACCTATAATTCACCCCTCCACTTT
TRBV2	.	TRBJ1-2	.	CASRLQGCGYTF	TGTGCCAGCAGATTACAGGGCTGTGGCTACACCTTC
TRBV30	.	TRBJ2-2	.	CAWSGQMNTGELFF	TGTGCCTGGTCCGGGCAGATGAACACCGGGGAGCTGTTTTTT
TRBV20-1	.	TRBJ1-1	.	CSARPMTEAFF	TGCAGTGCTAGACCCATGACTGAAGCTTTCTTT
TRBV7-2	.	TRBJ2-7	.	CASSFDWGEQYF	TGTGCCAGCAGCTTCGACTGGGGCGAGCAGTACTTC
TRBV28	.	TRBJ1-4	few	CATSQPRTSTNEKLFF	TGTGCCACCAGTCAGCCTCGGACATCAACTAATGAAAAACTGTTTTTT
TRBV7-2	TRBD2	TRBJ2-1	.	CASSLVPAGVSEQFF	TGTGCCAGCAGCTTAGTGCCAGCGGGAGTGAGTGAGCAGTTCTTC
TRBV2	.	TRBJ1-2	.	CASREGVYGYTF	TGTGCCAGCAGGGAGGGGGTGTATGGCTACACCTTC
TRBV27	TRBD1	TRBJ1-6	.	CASSSQGQSKRNSPLHF	TGTGCCAGCAGTTCCCAGGGACAGAGTAAACGTAATTCACCCCTCCACTTT
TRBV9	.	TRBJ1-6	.	CASSALSGSPLHF	TGTGCCAGCAGCGCCCTTTCGGGTTCACCCCTCCACTTT
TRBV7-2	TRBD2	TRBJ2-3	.	CASSLARTSGTDTQYF	TGTGCCAGCAGCCTAGCCCGGACTAGCGGCACAGATACGCAGTATTTT
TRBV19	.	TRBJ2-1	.	CASAPRARLADEQFF	TGTGCCAGTGCGCCGCGGGCTAGGTTAGCCGATGAGCAGTTCTTC
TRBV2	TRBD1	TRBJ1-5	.	CASIWDRYSNQPQHF	TGTGCCAGCATATGGGACAGATATAGCAATCAGCCCCAGCATTTT
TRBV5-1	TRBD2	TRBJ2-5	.	CASSVAGTRTWETQYF	TGCGCCAGCAGCGTAGCCGGGACTAGGACGTGGGAGACCCAGTACTTC
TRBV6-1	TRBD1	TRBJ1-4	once	CASSEGWGQGEKLFF	TGTGCCAGCAGTGAAGGGTGGGGACAGGGTGAAAAACTGTTTTTT
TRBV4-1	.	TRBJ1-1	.	CASSQEGGVYTEAFF	TGCGCCAGCAGCCAAGAAGGTGGGGTTTACACTGAAGCTTTCTTT
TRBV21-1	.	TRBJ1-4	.	CASANNEKLFF	TGTGCCAGCGCGAATAATGAAAAACTGTTTTTT
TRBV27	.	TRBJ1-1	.	CASSSSGNTEAFF	TGTGCCAGCAGTAGTTCGGGGAACACTGAAGCTTTCTTT
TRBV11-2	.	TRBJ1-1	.	CASSLLGGRNTEAFF	TGTGCCAGCAGCTTACTAGGGGGGCGGAACACTGAAGCTTTCTTT
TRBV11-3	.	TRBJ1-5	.	CASSLYYSNQPQHF	TGTGCCAGCAGCCTCTATTATAGCAATCAGCCCCAGCATTTT
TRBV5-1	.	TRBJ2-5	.	CASSSGTLGETQYF	TGCGCCAGCAGCTCCGGGACTCTTGGAGAGACCCAGTACTTC
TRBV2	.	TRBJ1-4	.	CASKREAVVTNEKLFF	TGTGCCAGCAAACGGGAGGCGGTCGTGACTAATGAAAAACTGTTTTTT
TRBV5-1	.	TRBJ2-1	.	CASRSSTYNEQFF	TGCGCCAGCAGGTCGAGCACCTACAATGAGCAGTTCTTC
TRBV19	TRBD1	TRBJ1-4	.	CASSPSRTGSEKLFF	TGTGCCAGTAGTCCATCAAGGACAGGGAGTGAAAAACTGTTTTTT
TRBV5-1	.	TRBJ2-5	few	CASSSHGQETQYF	TGCGCCAGCAGCTCACACGGACAAGAGACCCAGTACTTC
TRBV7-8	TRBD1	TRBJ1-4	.	CASSTRQGGKLFF	TGTGCCAGCAGCACCCGACAGGGAGGAAAACTGTTTTTT
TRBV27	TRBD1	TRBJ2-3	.	CASRRQGPDTQYF	TGTGCCAGCAGACGACAGGGACCAGATACGCAGTATTTT
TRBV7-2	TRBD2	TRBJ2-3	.	CASSSPGGAADTQYF	TGTGCCAGCAGCTCGCCCGGGGGGGCCGCAGATACGCAGTATTTT
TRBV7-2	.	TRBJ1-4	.	CASSPDVFNEKLFF	TGTGCCAGCAGCCCAGACGTGTTTAATGAAAAACTGTTTTTT
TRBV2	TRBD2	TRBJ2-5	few	CATSTGGRAVETQYF	TGTGCCACCTCGACTGGCGGGAGGGCAGTGGAGACCCAGTACTTC
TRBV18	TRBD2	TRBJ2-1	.	CASSPPRVAGGRDEQFF	TGTGCCAGCTCACCCCCTCGGGTAGCGGGGGGGCGTGATGAGCAGTTCTTC
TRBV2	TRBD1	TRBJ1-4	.	CASRPGQGFEKLFF	TGTGCCAGCAGGCCGGGACAGGGGTTTGAAAAACTGTTTTTT
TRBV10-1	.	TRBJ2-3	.	CASGETSTDTQYF	TGCGCCAGCGGGGAAACTAGCACAGATACGCAGTATTTT
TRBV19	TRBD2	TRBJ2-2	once	CASTLWRGGQTGELFF	TGTGCCAGTACCCTTTGGCGGGGGGGCCAAACCGGGGAGCTGTTTTTT
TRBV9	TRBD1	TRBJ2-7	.	CASSPRQGYINEQYF	TGTGCCAGCAGCCCCCGACAGGGATACATCAACGAGCAGTACTTC
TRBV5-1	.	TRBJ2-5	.	CASSLPGRETQYF	TGCGCCAGCAGCTTGCCAGGACGAGAGACCCAGTACTTC
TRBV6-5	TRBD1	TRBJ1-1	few	CASSPGGRDTEAFF	TGTGCCAGCAGTCCAGGGGGGAGGGACACTGAAGCTTTCTTT
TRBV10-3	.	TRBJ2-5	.	CAISVAGEWETQYF	TGTGCCATCAGTGTCGCAGGGGAGTGGGAGACCCAGTACTTC
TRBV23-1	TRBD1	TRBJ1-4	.	CASRNRGDEKLFF	TGCGCCAGCCGGAACAGGGGGGATGAAAAACTGTTTTTT
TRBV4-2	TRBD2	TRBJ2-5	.	CASSQLAGGFQETQYF	TGTGCCAGCAGCCAACTAGCGGGAGGGTTCCAAGAGACCCAGTACTTC
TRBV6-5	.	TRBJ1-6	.	CASKLQTGLGPLHF	TGTGCCAGCAAACTACAGACAGGTCTTGGACCCCTCCACTTT